The source of this TCR beta chain is a study of blood T cell repertoires in COVID-19. About the study: Samples came from the United States, Italy and Spain, spanning acute and convalescent COVID-19. The analysed material was cDNA or gDNA that came from T cells, B-cell-depleted T cells, or PBMCs.

Per the authors' pipeline: How many nucleated cells were present was estimated from reference gene primer amplification. The assay was immunoSEQ multiplex PCR, and TCRdb's table has in-frame clones only and misses some. D and trimming were read from the DNA, whereas the V and J calls and clone size are those reported in that table. The sample lists about 190,000 clones, 60% to 80% occurring once. CDR1 MDHEN and CDR2 SYDVKM come from the germline V gene. The V end lost 5 bases, the J end lost 0 bases, and 13 bases lay between the germline ends. The CDR3 covers 16 residues. The source of this sequence is a woman between 65 and 79 years old with acute or convalescent COVID-19. Source material: peripheral blood. The genes are TRBV28 and TRBJ2-2; D is perhaps TRBD2 (6 bases). CDR3 sequence: CASSHDRLANTGELFF. CDR3 DNA sequence: TGTGCCAGCAGTCACGACCGACTAGCGAACACCGGGGAGCTGTTTTTT.